This is a list of T cell receptor beta chains from one sample in a study of T cells in Graves' hyperthyroidism and ophthalmopathy. TCRdb passed the multiplex PCR reads through MiXCR, listing each CDR3 protein once. The profile shows roughly 420,000 distinct CDR3 sequences, about an eighth of them singletons. The sequenced material came from blood. These receptors came from a woman younger than 35 with Graves' hyperthyroidism. The CDR3 runs from the conserved cysteine through the conserved F or W. The D gene is left open where the match is weak. The listing skips clone size in some rows; elsewhere it reads once, few, many or a size class.

D,J,size,V,CDR3,DNA
TRBD2,TRBJ2-5,many,TRBV7-8,CASNWGTSGREETQYF,TGTGCCAGCAACTGGGGGACTAGCGGGAGGGAAGAGACCCAGTACTTC
.,TRBJ2-4,.,TRBV5-6,CASSLSSGDIQYF,TGTGCCAGCAGCTTATCATCCGGGGACATTCAGTACTTC
TRBD2,TRBJ2-7,.,TRBV10-2,CATGTGSERGISYEQYF,TGCGCCACCGGAACGGGCAGCGAGCGGGGAATATCCTACGAGCAGTACTTC
.,TRBJ2-2,many,TRBV7-2,CASSPTGLGTGELFF,TGTGCCAGCAGCCCCACCGGACTGGGGACCGGGGAGCTGTTTTTT
TRBD2,TRBJ2-1,.,TRBV20-1,CSARDIRTSGSLNEQFF,TGCAGTGCTAGAGATATCCGGACTAGCGGGAGTTTAAATGAGCAGTTCTTC
.,TRBJ2-3,many,TRBV11-3,CASSLDRHTQYF,TGTGCCAGCAGCTTAGATCGGCATACGCAGTATTTT
.,TRBJ2-3,many,TRBV19,CASSIGTSFSTDTQYF,TGTGCCAGTAGTATAGGCACTAGCTTTAGCACAGATACGCAGTATTTT
.,TRBJ1-1,few,TRBV7-9,CASSPSGGGQNTEAFF,TGTGCCAGCAGCCCTTCAGGTGGGGGACAAAACACTGAAGCTTTCTTT
.,TRBJ1-1,many,TRBV3-1,CASSQDTRSTEAFF,TGTGCCAGCAGCCAAGATACGCGTAGCACTGAAGCTTTCTTT
.,TRBJ1-1,many,TRBV30,CAFTLAAEAFF,TGTGCCTTTACTCTGGCCGCTGAAGCTTTCTTT
.,TRBJ1-5,.,TRBV19,CASTSTFAGNQPQHF,TGTGCCAGTACCTCGACATTTGCTGGCAATCAGCCCCAGCATTTT
.,TRBJ2-1,many,TRBV27,CASSPLYSGRSYNEQFF,TGTGCCAGCAGTCCCCTATATAGCGGACGCTCCTACAATGAGCAGTTCTTC
TRBD1,TRBJ1-5,.,TRBV10-3,CATAGQGASGQPQHF,TGTGCCACTGCGGGACAGGGGGCGTCTGGTCAGCCCCAGCATTTT
.,TRBJ2-4,few,TRBV6-2/TRBV6-3,CASSYSQLAVAKNIQYF,TGTGCCAGCAGTTACTCTCAACTAGCTGTAGCCAAAAACATTCAGTACTTC
TRBD1,TRBJ2-5,.,TRBV10-3,CAIRLGQEETQYF,TGTGCCATCAGGCTTGGACAGGAAGAGACCCAGTACTTC
.,TRBJ1-1,many,TRBV29-1,CSVDIQNTEAFF,TGCAGCGTTGACATACAGAACACTGAAGCTTTCTTT
.,TRBJ2-1,few,TRBV4-3,CASSRGTEYNEQFF,TGCGCCAGCAGCCGCGGGACCGAGTACAATGAGCAGTTCTTC
.,TRBJ2-1,many,TRBV30,CAWTFSSEQFF,TGTGCCTGGACCTTTAGTTCTGAGCAGTTCTTC